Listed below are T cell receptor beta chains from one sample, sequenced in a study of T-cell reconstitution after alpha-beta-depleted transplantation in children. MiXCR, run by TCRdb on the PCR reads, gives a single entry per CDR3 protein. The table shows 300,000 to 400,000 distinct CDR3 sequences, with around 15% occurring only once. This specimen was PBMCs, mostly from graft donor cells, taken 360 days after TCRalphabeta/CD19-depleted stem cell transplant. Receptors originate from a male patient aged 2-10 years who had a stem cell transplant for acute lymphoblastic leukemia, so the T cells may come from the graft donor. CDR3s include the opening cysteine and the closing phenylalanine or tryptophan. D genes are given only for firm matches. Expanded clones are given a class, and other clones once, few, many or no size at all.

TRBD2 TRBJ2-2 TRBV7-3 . CASRIGEGGELFF TGTGCCAGCAGAATCGGGGAGGGCGGGGAGCTGTTTTTT
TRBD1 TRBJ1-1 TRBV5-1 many CASSSGQGNTEAFF TGCGCCAGCAGCTCTGGACAGGGGAACACTGAAGCTTTCTTT
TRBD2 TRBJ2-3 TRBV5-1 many CASGSSGGADTQYF TGCGCCAGCGGTTCTAGCGGAGGGGCAGATACGCAGTATTTT
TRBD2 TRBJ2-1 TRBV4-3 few CASSQVPLAGANEQFF TGCGCCAGCAGCCAAGTCCCGTTAGCGGGAGCCAATGAGCAGTTCTTC
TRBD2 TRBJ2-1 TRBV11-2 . CASSDGPGLAGDEQFF TGTGCCAGCTCAGACGGACCGGGACTAGCGGGAGATGAGCAGTTCTTC
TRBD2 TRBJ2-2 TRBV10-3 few CAIQGGVNTGELFF TGTGCCATCCAGGGAGGGGTAAACACCGGGGAGCTGTTTTTT
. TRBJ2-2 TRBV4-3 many CASSRPPGELFF TGCGCCAGCAGTCGACCTCCCGGGGAGCTGTTTTTT
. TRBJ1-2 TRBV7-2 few CASSLERFYGYTF TGTGCCAGCAGCTTAGAACGGTTCTATGGCTACACCTTC
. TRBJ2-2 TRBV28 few CASSLIENSGPNTGELFF TGTGCCAGCAGCCTGATTGAGAATAGCGGCCCGAACACCGGGGAGCTGTTTTTT
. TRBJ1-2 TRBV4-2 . CASSQGQNNYGYTF TGTGCCAGCAGCCAAGGTCAGAATAACTATGGCTACACCTTC
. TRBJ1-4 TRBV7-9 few CASSPYGAGLFFSTNEKLFF TGTGCCAGCAGCCCTTACGGGGCAGGGCTTTTCTTTTCAACTAATGAAAAACTGTTTTTT
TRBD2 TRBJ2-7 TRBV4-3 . CASSQAGGPSPYEQYF TGCGCCAGCAGCCAAGCGGGAGGGCCGTCACCTTACGAGCAGTACTTC
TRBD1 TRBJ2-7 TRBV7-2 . CASSPDRGHEQYF TGTGCCAGCAGCCCTGACAGGGGACACGAGCAGTACTTC
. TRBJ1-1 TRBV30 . CAWNPMNTEAFF TGTGCCTGGAATCCTATGAACACTGAAGCTTTCTTT
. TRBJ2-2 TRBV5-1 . CASSLERYQARPGELFF TGCGCCAGCAGCCTCGAGCGGTATCAAGCACGGCCCGGGGAGCTGTTTTTT
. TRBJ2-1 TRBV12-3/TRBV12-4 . CASSFPARGAGGRRSEQFF TGTGCCAGCAGTTTTCCAGCAAGGGGCGCTGGGGGGAGACGTAGTGAGCAGTTCTTC
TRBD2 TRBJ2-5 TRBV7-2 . CASSLVREAVQETQYF TGTGCCAGCAGCTTAGTGCGGGAGGCGGTTCAAGAGACCCAGTACTTC
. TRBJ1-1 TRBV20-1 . CSARSANTEAFF TGCAGTGCTAGATCGGCGAACACTGAAGCTTTCTTT
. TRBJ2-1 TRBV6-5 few CASSYTATVSNEQFF TGTGCCAGCAGTTACACGGCGACAGTTTCCAATGAGCAGTTCTTC
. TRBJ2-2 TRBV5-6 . CASSLGMGGATGELFF TGTGCCAGCAGCTTGGGCATGGGAGGAGCTACCGGGGAGCTGTTTTTT
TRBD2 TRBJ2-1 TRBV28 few CASSSPSGRAFNEQFF TGTGCCAGCAGTTCCCCGAGCGGGAGGGCCTTCAATGAGCAGTTCTTC
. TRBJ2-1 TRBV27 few CASTQKARGQFF TGTGCCAGCACCCAGAAGGCTAGGGGGCAGTTCTTC
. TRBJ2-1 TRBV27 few CASSHQPQGWQFF TGTGCCAGCAGCCACCAACCACAGGGCTGGCAGTTCTTC
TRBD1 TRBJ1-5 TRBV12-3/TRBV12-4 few CASTHGTGVETNQPQHF TGTGCCAGCACCCACGGGACAGGGGTCGAGACCAATCAGCCCCAGCATTTT
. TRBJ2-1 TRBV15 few CATSVSPREQFF TGTGCCACCAGCGTTAGCCCCCGTGAGCAGTTCTTC
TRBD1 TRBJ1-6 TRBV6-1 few CASTRQGASSPLHF TGTGCCAGCACGAGACAGGGGGCTTCATCACCCCTCCACTTT
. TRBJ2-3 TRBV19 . CASSGAVRGSTDTQYF TGTGCCAGTAGTGGGGCCGTACGGGGTAGCACAGATACGCAGTATTTT
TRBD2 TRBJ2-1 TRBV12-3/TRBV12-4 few CASSRGLAGVNEQFF TGTGCCAGCAGTCGAGGACTAGCGGGAGTCAATGAGCAGTTCTTC
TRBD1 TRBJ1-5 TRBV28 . CASSNRGPQHF TGTGCCAGCAGTAACAGGGGGCCCCAGCATTTT
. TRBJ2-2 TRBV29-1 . CSVGALNTGELFF TGCAGCGTTGGGGCATTGAACACCGGGGAGCTGTTTTTT
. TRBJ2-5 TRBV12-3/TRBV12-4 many CASSLWGDLQETQYF TGTGCCAGCAGTTTATGGGGGGACTTACAAGAGACCCAGTACTTC
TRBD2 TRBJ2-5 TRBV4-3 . CASSQEVAGVETQYF TGCGCCAGCAGCCAAGAGGTAGCGGGAGTTGAGACCCAGTACTTC
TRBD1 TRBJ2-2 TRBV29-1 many CSVRRTGTNTGELFF TGCAGCGTTCGTAGGACAGGGACGAACACCGGGGAGCTGTTTTTT
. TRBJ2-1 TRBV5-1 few CASSSPIGGTYNEQFF TGCGCCAGCAGCTCTCCCATTGGAGGCACCTACAATGAGCAGTTCTTC
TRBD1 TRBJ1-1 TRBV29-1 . CSVVGTGSTEAFF TGCAGCGTTGTGGGGACAGGGAGCACTGAAGCTTTCTTT
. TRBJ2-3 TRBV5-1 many CASSWTARASTDTQYF TGCGCCAGCAGCTGGACTGCCAGGGCTAGCACAGATACGCAGTATTTT
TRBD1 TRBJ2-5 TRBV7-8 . CASSLGFDRADQETQYF TGTGCCAGCAGCTTAGGCTTCGACAGGGCGGACCAAGAGACCCAGTACTTC
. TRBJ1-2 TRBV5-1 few CASSLNSGTDYGYTF TGCGCCAGCAGCTTAAACTCCGGGACGGATTATGGCTACACCTTC
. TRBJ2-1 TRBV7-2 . CASSIDRFSYNEQFF TGTGCCAGCAGCATCGACAGGTTCTCCTACAATGAGCAGTTCTTC
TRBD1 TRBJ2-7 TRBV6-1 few CASIPWTGAKYEQYF TGTGCCAGCATCCCGTGGACAGGGGCGAAATACGAGCAGTACTTC
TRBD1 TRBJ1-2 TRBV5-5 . CASLGTGARSYGYTF TGTGCCAGCTTGGGGACAGGGGCTAGATCTTATGGCTACACCTTC
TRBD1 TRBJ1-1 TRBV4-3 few CASSLGTGDTEAFF TGCGCCAGCAGCCTCGGGACAGGGGATACTGAAGCTTTCTTT
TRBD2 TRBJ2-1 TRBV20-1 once CSGRGTSGRREGYNEQFF TGCAGTGGAAGGGGGACTAGCGGGAGGCGAGAGGGATACAATGAGCAGTTCTTC
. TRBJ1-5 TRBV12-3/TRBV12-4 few CASSFRKSNQPQHF TGTGCCAGCAGTTTTAGAAAGAGCAATCAGCCCCAGCATTTT
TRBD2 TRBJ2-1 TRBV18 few CASSPPGGRPWNEQFF TGTGCCAGCTCACCACCTGGCGGGAGGCCCTGGAATGAGCAGTTCTTC
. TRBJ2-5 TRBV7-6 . CASSLNRERFQETQYF TGTGCCAGCAGCTTAAATAGGGAGCGGTTCCAAGAGACCCAGTACTTC
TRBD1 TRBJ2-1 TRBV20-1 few CSADPGTGSYNEQFF TGCAGTGCCGACCCCGGGACAGGGTCCTACAATGAGCAGTTCTTC
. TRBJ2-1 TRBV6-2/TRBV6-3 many CASRAFSGGRSYNEQFF TGTGCCAGCAGAGCCTTCAGCGGAGGTCGTTCCTACAATGAGCAGTTCTTC
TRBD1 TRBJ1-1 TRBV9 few CASSVSGGTEAFF TGTGCCAGCAGCGTATCAGGGGGTACTGAAGCTTTCTTT
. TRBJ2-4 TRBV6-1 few CASSPWDSRRAKNIQYF TGTGCCAGCAGCCCGTGGGACTCCCGTCGAGCCAAAAACATTCAGTACTTC